Listed below are T cell receptor beta chains from one sample, sequenced in a study of CD8 T cells in Susac syndrome. TCRdb called the immunoSEQ multiplex PCR reads again in MiXCR, with one record for every CDR3 protein. The repertoire has about 190,000 distinct CDR3 sequences, about 91% of them found once; the top ten carry around 0.085%. Sequences were obtained from CD4+ T cells from PBMCs. The origin of the receptors is a human donor with Susac syndrome. CDR3s include the opening cysteine and the closing phenylalanine or tryptophan. The D gene is left open where the match is weak. Clone size is shown for a subset of rows, as once, few, many or a class of expanded clone.

clone_size,j_call,v_call,d_call,cdr3_nt,cdr3_aa
NA,TRBJ2-2,TRBV7-9,TRBD1,TGTGCCAGCAGCGGCCGGGACAGGGGTGAAACCGGGGAGCTGTTTTTT,CASSGRDRGETGELFF
NA,TRBJ2-5,TRBV2,NA,TGTGCCAGCACCAGGGAAGAGACCCAGTACTTC,CASTREETQYF
NA,TRBJ1-2,TRBV5-1,TRBD1,TGCGCCAGCAGCTCCCAGTGGACAGGGATGGGGAGCTACACCTTC,CASSSQWTGMGSYTF
NA,TRBJ2-7,TRBV19,NA,TGTGCCAGTAGAACTACTGGGAACTCCTACGAGCAGTACTTC,CASRTTGNSYEQYF
NA,TRBJ2-1,TRBV20-1,TRBD2,TGCAGTGCGCCAGCGGGAGGAGTGAGGAATGAGCAGTTCTTC,CSAPAGGVRNEQFF
NA,TRBJ1-2,TRBV5-6,NA,TGTGCCAGCAGCCATACAGTGAACTATGGCTACACCTTC,CASSHTVNYGYTF
NA,TRBJ1-2,TRBV20-1,TRBD1,TGCAGTGCTAGTTTAGTGCTTGGACAGGGGGCAGGTGGCTACACCTTC,CSASLVLGQGAGGYTF
NA,TRBJ1-2,TRBV9,TRBD1,TGTGCCAGCAGCGCCCGGGGACAGGGAAACTATGGCTACACCTTC,CASSARGQGNYGYTF
NA,TRBJ2-7,TRBV11-2,NA,TGTGCCAGCAGCGAGACTGATCCCTACGAGCAGTACTTC,CASSETDPYEQYF
NA,TRBJ2-7,TRBV20-1,NA,TGCAGTCCGAAAGGACGGATCCCTGGCGAGCAGTACTTC,CSPKGRIPGEQYF
NA,TRBJ1-1,TRBV2,NA,TGTGCCAGCAGTGAAACACCGAACACTGAAGCTTTCTTT,CASSETPNTEAFF
NA,TRBJ1-2,TRBV18,NA,TGTGCCAGCTCACCATCCCAGGAAGCTAACTATGGCTACACCTTC,CASSPSQEANYGYTF
NA,TRBJ2-2,TRBV20-1,NA,TGCAGTGCTACCGGGACACTCACCGGGGAGCTGTTTTTT,CSATGTLTGELFF
NA,TRBJ2-1,TRBV29-1,TRBD2,TGCAGCGTTGAGCCGTTGACTAGCGGGAGGAGCGATGAGCAGTTCTTC,CSVEPLTSGRSDEQFF
once,TRBJ2-2,TRBV11-3,TRBD1,TGTGCCAGCAGCTTCACAGGGGGCTTCACCGGGGAGCTGTTTTTT,CASSFTGGFTGELFF
NA,TRBJ2-1,TRBV12-3/TRBV12-4,TRBD2,TGTGCCAGCAGGACTAGCGGCTCCGCCCATCCTTTGGGGTTCTTC,CASRTSGSAHPLGFF
NA,TRBJ2-3,TRBV7-8,TRBD1,TGTGCCAGCAGCGTACTACGGGACAGGGGTACAGATACGCAGTATTTT,CASSVLRDRGTDTQYF
NA,TRBJ2-4,TRBV5-1,TRBD2,TGCGCCAGCAGCTTATACGAGCGGGAGAGGAGCATTCAGTACTTC,CASSLYERERSIQYF
once,TRBJ1-1,TRBV10-2,NA,TGCGCCAGCAGCGTCTCAGAGAACACTGAAGCTTTCTTT,CASSVSENTEAFF
NA,TRBJ2-3,TRBV20-1,TRBD2,TGCAGTGCTCCCAGACTAGCGGGGGACACAGATACGCAGTATTTT,CSAPRLAGDTDTQYF
NA,TRBJ2-5,TRBV5-6,NA,TGTGCCAGCAGCTCGACCGTCCAGAGGGGGAGGCAAGAGACCCAGTACTTC,CASSSTVQRGRQETQYF
NA,TRBJ2-1,TRBV20-1,TRBD2,TGCAGTGCCAGTAGCGGGATTCGCTACAATGAGCAGTTCTTC,CSASSGIRYNEQFF
once,TRBJ2-7,TRBV4-1,NA,TGCGCCAGCAGCCAAGATGGACAGAACTACGAGCAGTACTTC,CASSQDGQNYEQYF
NA,TRBJ1-2,TRBV30,TRBD1,TGTGCCTGGAGGCAATGGGACAGGGGAAGAGAGGGCTACACCTTC,CAWRQWDRGREGYTF
NA,TRBJ1-5,TRBV24-1,TRBD1,TGTGCCACCAGTGATTTAGAGACAGGGGGTAGGATCAATCAGCCCCAGCATTTT,CATSDLETGGRINQPQHF
NA,TRBJ1-2,TRBV7-9,NA,TGTGCCAGCAGCCCCTCACAAGGGGGAAACTATGGCTACACCTTC,CASSPSQGGNYGYTF
NA,TRBJ1-6,TRBV6-5,TRBD1,TGTGCCAGCAGTACGACAGGGGTCTATAATTCACCCCTCCACTTT,CASSTTGVYNSPLHF
NA,TRBJ2-3,TRBV20-1,TRBD2,TGCAGTGCCGGGACTAGCGGGAGTGCAGATACGCAGTATTTT,CSAGTSGSADTQYF
NA,TRBJ2-2,TRBV18,TRBD2,TGTGCCAGCTCACGCAGACTAGCGGGGGGCGGCCGAACCGGGGAGCTGTTTTTT,CASSRRLAGGGRTGELFF
once,TRBJ2-2,TRBV2,NA,TGTGCCATCAGACACAACGGCGTTGCCGGGGAGCTGTTTTTT,CAIRHNGVAGELFF
once,TRBJ1-1,TRBV19,NA,TGTGCCCTAAGGGGGGGGGAGCAGAATACTGAAGCTTTCTTT,CALRGGEQNTEAFF